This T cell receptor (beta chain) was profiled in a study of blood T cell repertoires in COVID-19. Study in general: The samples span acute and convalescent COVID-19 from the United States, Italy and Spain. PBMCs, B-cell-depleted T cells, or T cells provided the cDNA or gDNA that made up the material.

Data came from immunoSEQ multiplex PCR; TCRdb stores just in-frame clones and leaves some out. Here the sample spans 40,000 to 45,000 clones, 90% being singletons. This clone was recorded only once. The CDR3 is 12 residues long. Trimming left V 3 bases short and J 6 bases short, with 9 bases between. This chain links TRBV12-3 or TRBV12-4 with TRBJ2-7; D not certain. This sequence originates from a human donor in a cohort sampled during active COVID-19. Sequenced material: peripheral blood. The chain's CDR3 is CASSFLLSEQYF. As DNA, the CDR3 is TGTGCCAGCAGTTTTTTACTCTCCGAGCAGTACTTC.